This T cell receptor (beta chain) was identified in a study of early T cells in non-severe SARS-CoV-2 infection (dated by TCRdb to the early 2020s). General notes on the study: Because TCR sequencing was done on bulk RNA from unsorted whole blood, the alpha and beta chains could not be paired. Overall study outcomes, separate from this receptor: VDJdb matching was skewed toward anti-spike CD8 responses, so virus-specific expansions were likely underestimated and private and CD4 specificities were missed.

A case-control design nested within a healthcare worker cohort in London, UK, was used, with weekly nasopharyngeal swab PCR tests and blood sampling performed. Between 23 and 31 March 2020, the week of the UK lockdown, healthcare workers were enrolled and then followed up weekly for as long as 16 weeks. The library was built by means of 5' RACE. The data were produced on a NextSeq 500. Unique molecular identifiers were attached to individual cDNA molecules in the TCR library protocol so that sequencing error and PCR bias could be corrected. TCR alpha and beta chains were both sequenced, and the abundances of alpha and beta sequences in each sample were closely correlated with each other. Processing in the source paper ran as follows. Decombinator V4 was used to annotate TCR sequences for V gene, J gene and CDR3. TCRs were defined as expanded if a significant change between any two time points was detected under a Poisson model with p below 0.0001. TCR abundances were normalised to the total number of TCRs sequenced in each sample and reported as counts per million. MAIT TCRs were defined by TRAV1-2 paired with TRAJ12, TRAJ20 or TRAJ33, and iNKT TCRs by TRAV10 paired with TRAJ18. VDJdb, accessed 1 November 2021, was searched for CMV, EBV and SARS-CoV-2 annotated TCRs, excluding TCRs annotated for multiple antigens. TCRdb trimmed public reads at Q25 via fastp, called clones via MiXCR and kept in-frame beta chains. Rows are combined by CDR3 protein, so each entry shows the most common genes and DNA. The V and J calls come from TCRdb's annotation, not from the publication. A total of some 50,000 distinct CDR3 sequences appear in this sample, 9.1% of them only once. The ten largest clones represent 4% to 5% of the sample.

For this chain, trimming is 8 bases at the V end and 2 bases at the J end, and the number of junction bases without a gene match is 5. CDR1 is given as LNHDA and CDR2 as SQIVND, both from the germline V gene (reference sequence). The CDR3 goes from the cysteine to the phenylalanine over 14 residues. Only CDR3 DNA remains: 42 bases, in frame from the first base. To note about this clonotype: It lacks a known antigen. No base quality values were provided; no much bigger clone lies one nucleotide off.

This receptor was identified in an adult who was a healthcare worker with PCR-confirmed SARS-CoV-2 infection or an uninfected control (not recorded which). The sample comprised whole blood. The chain couples TRBV19 to TRBJ2-1, with 8 bases aligning to TRBD2. The CDR3 reads as follows: CASGRGGTYNEQFF. The sequence in DNA is TGTGCCAGTGGCCGGGGGGGCACCTACAATGAGCAGTTCTTC. With the rest looked up from the reference TRBV19 and TRBJ2-1 genes rather than sequenced, the full variable domain is DGGITQSPKYLFRKEGQNVTLSCEQNLNHDAMYWYRQDPGQGLRLIYYSQIVNDFQKGDIAEGYSVSREKKESFPLTVTSAQKNPTAFYLCASGRGGTYNEQFFGPGTRLTVL.